Listed below are T cell receptor beta chains from one sample, sequenced in a study of T-cell memory formation after mild COVID-19. TCRdb independently ran MiXCR on the 5' RACE reads; one entry per CDR3 protein. The table has around 300,000 distinct CDR3 sequences, roughly an eighth seen once. The sequenced sample was PBMCs or a T cell subset sorted from them (not recorded which). The receptors originated from a man between 18 and 29 years old who had mild COVID-19 (a few samples of this study predate the infection). Cell type and time point are not known. Each CDR3 is given with its conserved first and last residue. The D gene is left open where the match is weak. Size is stated for part of the rows, as once, few or many counts, or as a class when the clone is expanded.

V	size	D	J	CDR3	DNA
TRBV10-3	.	.	TRBJ2-4	CAIGPRENIQYF	TGTGCCATCGGGCCCCGGGAAAACATTCAGTACTTC
TRBV29-1	few	TRBD2	TRBJ2-1	CSVDGTSGGQNEQFF	TGCAGCGTTGACGGGACTAGCGGGGGCCAGAATGAGCAGTTCTTC
TRBV6-6	few	.	TRBJ2-2	CASSQRLADTGELFF	TGTGCCAGCAGTCAGCGGCTAGCAGACACCGGGGAGCTGTTTTTT
TRBV12-5	few	TRBD1	TRBJ2-5	CASGWGQGVQETQYF	TGTGCTAGTGGTTGGGGACAGGGTGTCCAAGAGACCCAGTACTTC
TRBV6-1	few	.	TRBJ1-5	CASSEGPGGGQPQHF	TGTGCCAGCAGTGAAGGTCCGGGAGGGGGTCAGCCCCAGCATTTT
TRBV7-2	few	.	TRBJ1-1	CASSLAASSEAFF	TGTGCCAGCAGCTTGGCGGCCTCCAGTGAAGCTTTCTTT
TRBV15	few	TRBD1	TRBJ1-2	CATSRGRDRIYGYTF	TGTGCCACCAGCAGAGGCCGGGACAGAATCTATGGCTACACCTTC
TRBV7-3	few	TRBD1	TRBJ2-7	CASSRTGSNEQYF	TGTGCCAGCAGCCGGACAGGGTCCAACGAGCAGTACTTC
TRBV7-8	few	TRBD1	TRBJ2-6	CASSAGTGVGPGANVLTF	TGTGCCAGCAGCGCCGGGACAGGGGTTGGTCCTGGGGCCAACGTCCTGACTTTC
TRBV5-1	.	.	TRBJ2-3	CASTSTTTDTQYF	TGCGCCAGCACGTCTACAACCACAGATACGCAGTATTTT
TRBV4-3	many	.	TRBJ2-3	CASSQDWSDISTDTQYF	TGCGCCAGCAGCCAAGATTGGTCAGACATCAGCACAGATACGCAGTATTTT
TRBV7-9	many	.	TRBJ1-2	CASSLPANYGYTF	TGTGCCAGCAGCTTACCGGCTAACTATGGCTACACCTTC
TRBV6-2/TRBV6-3	.	.	TRBJ2-7	CASAKGTEQYF	TGTGCCAGCGCAAAGGGAACTGAGCAGTACTTC
TRBV7-9	many	TRBD1	TRBJ2-5	CAGGTGVKETQYF	TGTGCCGGAGGGACAGGGGTTAAAGAGACCCAGTACTTC
TRBV6-5	.	.	TRBJ2-5	CASSGRGGYETQYF	TGTGCCAGCAGTGGCCGTGGGGGGTATGAGACCCAGTACTTC
TRBV4-2	.	TRBD2	TRBJ2-3	CASSQPGLAGTDTQYF	TGTGCCAGCAGCCAGCCGGGACTAGCGGGGACAGATACGCAGTATTTT
TRBV2	.	.	TRBJ1-1	CASSEEIDVWATEAEAFF	TGTGCCAGCAGTGAAGAGATCGACGTGTGGGCCACGGAGGCTGAAGCTTTCTTT
TRBV9	.	.	TRBJ2-1	CASSVATTGFNEQFF	TGTGCCAGCAGCGTAGCAACTACAGGGTTTAATGAGCAGTTCTTC
TRBV29-1	many	.	TRBJ2-3	CSVPTKLNTDTQYF	TGCAGCGTCCCGACCAAACTAAACACAGATACGCAGTATTTT
TRBV11-2	few	.	TRBJ1-3	CASSIGSSGNTIYF	TGTGCCAGCTCGATAGGGAGCTCTGGAAACACCATATATTTT
TRBV7-3	few	.	TRBJ2-1	CASSLYGVEQFF	TGTGCCAGCAGCTTGTATGGGGTTGAGCAGTTCTTC
TRBV7-9	few	.	TRBJ2-2	CASGAGANTGELFF	TGTGCCAGCGGGGCAGGGGCCAACACCGGGGAGCTGTTTTTT
TRBV28	few	.	TRBJ1-6	CASRGYNSPLHF	TGTGCCAGCCGCGGGTATAATTCACCCCTCCACTTT
TRBV3-1	few	.	TRBJ2-5	CASSETLKVQETQYF	TGTGCCAGCAGCGAGACTTTGAAAGTCCAAGAGACCCAGTACTTC
TRBV7-2	.	.	TRBJ2-3	CASSLLALTDTQYF	TGTGCCAGCAGCTTACTAGCACTCACAGATACGCAGTATTTT
TRBV20-1	few	.	TRBJ2-3	CSAPRPLANTQYF	TGCAGTGCTCCCCGGCCCTTGGCCAATACGCAGTATTTT
TRBV4-1	.	TRBD1	TRBJ1-3	CASSQTGTGGSRAGNTIYF	TGCGCCAGCAGCCAGACCGGGACAGGGGGTTCAAGGGCTGGAAACACCATATATTTT
TRBV6-5	.	TRBD1	TRBJ2-7	CASSYGRGTYEQYF	TGTGCCAGCAGTTACGGCAGGGGGACATACGAGCAGTACTTC
TRBV30	.	.	TRBJ2-7	CAWSADSYEQYF	TGTGCCTGGAGTGCAGATTCCTACGAGCAGTACTTC
TRBV18	.	.	TRBJ2-5	CASSPYLTDQETQYF	TGTGCCAGCTCACCCTACCTGACGGACCAGGAGACCCAGTACTTC
TRBV4-3	few	.	TRBJ2-1	CASSQEFGTSNSNEQFF	TGCGCCAGCAGCCAAGAGTTTGGCACCAGCAACAGCAATGAGCAGTTCTTC
TRBV5-1	.	.	TRBJ2-3	CASRAVDKSTDTQYF	TGCGCCAGCAGGGCTGTGGACAAAAGCACAGATACGCAGTATTTT
TRBV10-3	many	.	TRBJ2-1	CATSLEGGRNEQFF	TGTGCCACATCCCTGGAGGGGGGACGCAATGAGCAGTTCTTC